This T cell receptor beta chain was retrieved from a study of cytomegalovirus exposure and HLA in healthy donors. Vbeta (60) and Jbeta (13) primers were used in the PCR. The table came from immunoSEQ multiplex PCR; TCRdb's copy has only in-frame clones and leaves some out. The sample records fewer than 250,000 clones, over 60% being singletons. The V gene end was trimmed by 1 base and the J gene end by 10 bases; junction bases not matched to a gene: 8. Germline V gene lookup returns CDR1 MDHEN and CDR2 SYDVKM. The CDR3 extends over 15 amino acids. The receptor was isolated from a woman aged 25 to 39 in good health and CMV-seropositive. The sequenced sample was PBMCs. This chain links TRBV28 with TRBJ1-4, with 8 bases aligning to TRBD1. This CDR3 is CASSLSDRVGGKLFF. CDR3 coding DNA: TGTGCCAGCAGTTTATCGGACAGGGTGGGCGGAAAACTGTTTTTT.